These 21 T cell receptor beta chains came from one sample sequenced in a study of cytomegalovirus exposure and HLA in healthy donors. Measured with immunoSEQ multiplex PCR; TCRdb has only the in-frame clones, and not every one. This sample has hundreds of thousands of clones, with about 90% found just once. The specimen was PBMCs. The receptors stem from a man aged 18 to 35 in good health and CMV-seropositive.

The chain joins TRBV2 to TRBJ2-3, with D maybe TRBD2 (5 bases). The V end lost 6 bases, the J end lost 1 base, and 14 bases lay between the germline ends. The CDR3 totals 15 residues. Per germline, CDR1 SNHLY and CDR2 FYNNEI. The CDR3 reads CASSPRTSGTDTQYF. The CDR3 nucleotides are TGTGCCAGCAGCCCCAGGACTTCTGGCACAGATACGCAGTATTTT. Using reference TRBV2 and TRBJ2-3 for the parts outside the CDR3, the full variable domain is EPEVTQTPSHQVTQMGQEVILRCVPISNHLYFYWYRQILGQKVEFLVSFYNNEISEKSEIFDDQFSVERPDGSNFTLKIRSTKLEDSAMYFCASSPRTSGTDTQYFGPGTRLTVL.

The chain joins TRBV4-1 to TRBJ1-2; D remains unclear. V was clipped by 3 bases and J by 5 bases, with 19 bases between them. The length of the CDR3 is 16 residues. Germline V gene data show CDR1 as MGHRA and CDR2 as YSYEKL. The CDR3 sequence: CASSQTPSRNLYGYTF. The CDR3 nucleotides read TGCGCCAGCAGCCAGACCCCCTCCCGGAACCTTTATGGCTACACCTTC.

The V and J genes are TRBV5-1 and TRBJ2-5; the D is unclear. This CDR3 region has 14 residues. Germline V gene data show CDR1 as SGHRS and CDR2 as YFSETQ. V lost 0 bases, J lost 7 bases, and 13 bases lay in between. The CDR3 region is CASSLVPEMGTQYF. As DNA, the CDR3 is TGCGCCAGCAGCTTGGTTCCGGAGATGGGGACCCAGTACTTC.

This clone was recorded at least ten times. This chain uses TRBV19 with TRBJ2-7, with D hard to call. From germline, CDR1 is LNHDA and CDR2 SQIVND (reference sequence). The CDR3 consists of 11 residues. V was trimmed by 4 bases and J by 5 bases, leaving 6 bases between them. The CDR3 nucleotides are TGTGCCAGTAGTACGAGGAACGAGCAGTACTTC. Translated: CASSTRNEQYF.

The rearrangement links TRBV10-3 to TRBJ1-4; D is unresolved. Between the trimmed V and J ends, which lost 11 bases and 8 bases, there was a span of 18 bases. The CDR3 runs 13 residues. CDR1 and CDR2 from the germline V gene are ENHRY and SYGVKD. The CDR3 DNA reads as TGTGCCTCCACAACAGATAGGAGAGAAAAACTGTTTTTT. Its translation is CASTTDRREKLFF.

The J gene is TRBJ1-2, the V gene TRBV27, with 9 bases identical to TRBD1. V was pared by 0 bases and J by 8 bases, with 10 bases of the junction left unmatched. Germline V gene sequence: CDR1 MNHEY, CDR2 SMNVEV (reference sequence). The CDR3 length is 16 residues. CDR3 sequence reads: CASSLSVNRGLWGYTF. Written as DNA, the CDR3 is TGTGCCAGCAGTTTATCGGTGAACAGGGGGCTGTGGGGCTACACCTTC.

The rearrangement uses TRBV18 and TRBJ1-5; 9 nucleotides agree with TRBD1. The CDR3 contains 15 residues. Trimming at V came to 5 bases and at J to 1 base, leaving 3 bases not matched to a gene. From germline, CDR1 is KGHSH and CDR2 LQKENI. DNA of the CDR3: TGTGCCAGCTCAGTACAGGGGGCGAGCAATCAGCCCCAGCATTTT. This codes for CASSVQGASNQPQHF.

CDR3 region: CASSSQGYRGDTQYF. In DNA form, the CDR3 reads TGTGCCAGCAGCTCTCAGGGATATCGGGGAGATACGCAGTATTTT. The V and J genes are TRBV11-3 and TRBJ2-3; perhaps D is TRBD1 or TRBD2 (5 bases each). Germline assignment: CDR1 SGHNT and CDR2 YENEEA. The CDR3 consists of 15 residues. Trimming took 4 bases from V and 5 from J, leaving 16 bases between them.

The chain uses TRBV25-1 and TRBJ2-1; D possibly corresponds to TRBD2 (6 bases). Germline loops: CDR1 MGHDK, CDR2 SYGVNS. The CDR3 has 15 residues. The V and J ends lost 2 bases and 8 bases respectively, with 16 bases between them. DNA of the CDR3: TGTGCCAGCAGTGAACAAGGGACTGCCTTTGATGAGCAGTTCTTC. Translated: CASSEQGTAFDEQFF.

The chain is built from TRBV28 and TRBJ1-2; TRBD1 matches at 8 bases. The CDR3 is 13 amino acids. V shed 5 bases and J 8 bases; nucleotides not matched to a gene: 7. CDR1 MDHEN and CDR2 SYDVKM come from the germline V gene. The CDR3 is CASSPGQGGGYTF. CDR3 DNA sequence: TGTGCCAGCAGTCCCGGACAGGGTGGGGGCTACACCTTC.

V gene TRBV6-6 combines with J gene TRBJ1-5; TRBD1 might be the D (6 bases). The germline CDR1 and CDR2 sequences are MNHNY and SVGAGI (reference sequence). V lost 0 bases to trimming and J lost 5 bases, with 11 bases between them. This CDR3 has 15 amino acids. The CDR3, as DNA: TGTGCCAGCAGTTACTCGAGGGGGGGCGATCAGCCCCAGCATTTT. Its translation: CASSYSRGGDQPQHF.

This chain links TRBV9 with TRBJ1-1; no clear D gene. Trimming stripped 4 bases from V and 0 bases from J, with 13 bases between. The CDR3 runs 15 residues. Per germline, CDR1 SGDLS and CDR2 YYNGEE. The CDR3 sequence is CASSPRPFLNTEAFF. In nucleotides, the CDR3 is TGTGCCAGCAGCCCCCGACCTTTTTTGAACACTGAAGCTTTCTTT.

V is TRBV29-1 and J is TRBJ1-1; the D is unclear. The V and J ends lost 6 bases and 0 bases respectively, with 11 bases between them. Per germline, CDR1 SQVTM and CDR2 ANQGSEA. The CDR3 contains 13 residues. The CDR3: CSVWSQMNTEAFF. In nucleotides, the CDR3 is TGCAGCGTCTGGTCACAGATGAACACTGAAGCTTTCTTT.

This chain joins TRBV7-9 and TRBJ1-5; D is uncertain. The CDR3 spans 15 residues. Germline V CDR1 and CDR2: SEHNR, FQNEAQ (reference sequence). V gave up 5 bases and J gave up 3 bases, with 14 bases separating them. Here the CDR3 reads CASSPAGRDNQPQHF. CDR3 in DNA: TGTGCCAGCAGCCCCGCGGGCAGAGACAATCAGCCCCAGCATTTT.

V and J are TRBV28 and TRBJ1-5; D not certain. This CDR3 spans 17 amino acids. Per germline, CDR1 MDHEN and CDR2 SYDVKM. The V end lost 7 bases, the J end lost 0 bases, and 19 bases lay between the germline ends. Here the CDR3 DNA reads TGTGCCAGCACCCCGTCCCGACGGACTTATAGCAATCAGCCCCAGCATTTT. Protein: CASTPSRRTYSNQPQHF.

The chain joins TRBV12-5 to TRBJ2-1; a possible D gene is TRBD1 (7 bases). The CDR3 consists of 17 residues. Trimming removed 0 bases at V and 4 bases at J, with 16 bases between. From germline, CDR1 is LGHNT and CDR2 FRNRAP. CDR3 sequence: CASGLVIGGTVYNEQFF. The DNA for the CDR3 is TGTGCTAGTGGTTTGGTAATAGGAGGGACAGTATACAATGAGCAGTTCTTC.

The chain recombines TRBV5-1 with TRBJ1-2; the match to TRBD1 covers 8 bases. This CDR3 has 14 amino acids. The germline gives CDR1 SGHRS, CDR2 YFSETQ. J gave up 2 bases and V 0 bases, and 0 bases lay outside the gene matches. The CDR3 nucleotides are TGCGCCAGCAGCTTGGACAGGGGGAACTATGGCTACACCTTC. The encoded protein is CASSLDRGNYGYTF.

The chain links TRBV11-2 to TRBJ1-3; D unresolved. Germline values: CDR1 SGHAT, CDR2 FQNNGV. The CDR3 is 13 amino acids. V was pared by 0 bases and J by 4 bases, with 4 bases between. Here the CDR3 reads CASSLDRGNTIYF. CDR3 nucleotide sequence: TGTGCCAGCAGCTTAGATAGGGGAAACACCATATATTTT.

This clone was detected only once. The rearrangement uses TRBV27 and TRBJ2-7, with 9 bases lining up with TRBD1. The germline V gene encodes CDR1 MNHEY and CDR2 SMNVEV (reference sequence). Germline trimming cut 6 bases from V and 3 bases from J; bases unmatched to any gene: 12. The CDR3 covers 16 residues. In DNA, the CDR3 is TGTGCCAGCAGCCCTCCCCGACAGGGGGGATTCTACGAGCAGTACTTC. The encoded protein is CASSPPRQGGFYEQYF.

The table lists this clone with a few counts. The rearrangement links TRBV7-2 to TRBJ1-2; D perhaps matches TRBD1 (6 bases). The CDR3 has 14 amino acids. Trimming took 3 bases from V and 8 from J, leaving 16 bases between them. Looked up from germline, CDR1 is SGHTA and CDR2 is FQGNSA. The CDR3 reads CASSFYRVALGYTF. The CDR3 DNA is TGTGCCAGCAGCTTCTACAGGGTAGCATTGGGCTACACCTTC.

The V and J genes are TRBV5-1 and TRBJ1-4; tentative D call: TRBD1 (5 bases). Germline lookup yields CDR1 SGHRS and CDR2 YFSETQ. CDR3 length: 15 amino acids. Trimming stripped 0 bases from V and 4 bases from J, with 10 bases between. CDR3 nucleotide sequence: TGCGCCAGCAGCTTGGGAGGGACCGGTAATGAAAAACTGTTTTTT. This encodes CASSLGGTGNEKLFF.